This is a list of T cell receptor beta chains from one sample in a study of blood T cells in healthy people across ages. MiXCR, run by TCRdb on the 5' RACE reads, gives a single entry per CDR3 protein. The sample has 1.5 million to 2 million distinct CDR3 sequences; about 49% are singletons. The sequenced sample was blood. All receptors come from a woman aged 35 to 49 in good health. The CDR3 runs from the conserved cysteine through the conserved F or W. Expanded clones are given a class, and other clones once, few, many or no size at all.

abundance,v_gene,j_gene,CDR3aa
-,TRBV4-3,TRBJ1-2,CASSQDSGVAGYTF
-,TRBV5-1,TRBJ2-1,CASSLVGTTDNEQFF
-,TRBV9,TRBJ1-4,CASSVVPGSDEKLFF
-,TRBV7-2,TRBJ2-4,CASSLTRTKYF
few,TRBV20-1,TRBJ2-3,CSAPQADSDTDTQYF
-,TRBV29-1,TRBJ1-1,CSVVWGNTEAFF
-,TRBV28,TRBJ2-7,CASSFMRTGSSYEQYF
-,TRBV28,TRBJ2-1,CASSVPGSEQFF
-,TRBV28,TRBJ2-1,CASSLSSGGASFYNEQFF
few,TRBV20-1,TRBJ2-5,CSAKTGGVGETQYF
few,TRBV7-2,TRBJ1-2,CASSLEAGYYGYTF